The text below deals with one T cell receptor (beta chain). The data were taken from a study of blood T cell repertoires in COVID-19. Study summary: The United States, Italy and Spain were the sources of the acute and convalescent COVID-19 samples. In each case, the material was cDNA or gDNA derived from T cells, B-cell-depleted T cells, or PBMCs.

Germline V gene data show CDR1 as SGHTA and CDR2 as FQGNSA. V lost 2 bases to trimming and J lost 9 bases; unmatched junction nucleotides: 4. This CDR3 spans 15 amino acids. Authors' methods: From reference gene primer amplification, estimates of nucleated cell counts were derived. Profiling relied on immunoSEQ multiplex PCR, and the TCRdb table lists in-frame clones only, not all of them. V, J and clone size reflect that table, while D and trimming were determined from the DNA. The data show roughly 54,000 clones, around 86% seen once. Sequencing was done on a sample of peripheral blood. The clonotype comes from a woman aged 60-70 years with acute or convalescent COVID-19. The genes are TRBV7-2 and TRBJ1-4; TRBD1 agrees at 12 bases. The DNA of the CDR3 is TGTGCCAGCAGCTTAATGGGACAGGGGGCGCAAAAACTGTTTTTT. Protein product: CASSLMGQGAQKLFF.